This is a list of T cell receptor beta chains from one sample in a study of T cells in Graves' hyperthyroidism and ophthalmopathy. TCRdb recomputed calls from the multiplex PCR reads with MiXCR, one row per CDR3 protein. The profile shows around 250,000 distinct CDR3 sequences, about 14% of them singletons. The sequencing input was blood. The receptor set was obtained from a middle-aged woman with Graves' hyperthyroidism that later progressed to Graves' ophthalmopathy. Each CDR3 is given with its conserved first and last residue. The order of the fields is clone size, V gene, D gene, J gene, CDR3 protein, CDR3 DNA. D genes are given only for firm matches. A clone size is listed for some rows: how often the clone was seen (once, few, many), or a class if it is expanded.

few,TRBV4-2,-,TRBJ1-1,CASSTGTTEAFF,TGTGCCAGCAGCACCGGGACCACTGAAGCTTTCTTT
many,TRBV7-9,-,TRBJ2-5,CASSFRTAGETQYF,TGTGCCAGCAGCTTCCGGACAGCGGGGGAGACCCAGTACTTC
many,TRBV6-1,TRBD2,TRBJ2-2,CASSARPAGGGELFF,TGTGCCAGCAGTGCAAGACCCGCGGGGGGCGGGGAGCTGTTTTTT
many,TRBV6-1,-,TRBJ1-4,CASSEANEKLFF,TGTGCCAGCAGTGAAGCTAATGAAAAACTGTTTTTT
-,TRBV12-3/TRBV12-4,TRBD2,TRBJ2-7,CASSFRLAGSHEQYF,TGTGCCAGCAGTTTTCGACTAGCGGGATCCCACGAGCAGTACTTC
many,TRBV27,-,TRBJ1-3,CASSSGIGNTIYF,TGTGCCAGCAGTAGTGGCATTGGAAACACCATATATTTT
many,TRBV20-1,TRBD1,TRBJ2-7,CSAPPLGGQGGWDEQYF,TGCAGTGCCCCCCCTCTGGGGGGACAGGGGGGGTGGGACGAGCAGTACTTC
many,TRBV30,-,TRBJ2-5,CAWGTGNLGETQYF,TGTGCCTGGGGGACTGGGAATCTAGGAGAGACCCAGTACTTC
many,TRBV20-1,TRBD2,TRBJ2-7,CSAVGLAADSYEQYF,TGCAGTGCTGTAGGACTAGCGGCAGATTCCTACGAGCAGTACTTC
large,TRBV10-3,-,TRBJ2-3,CAISDFPGTTPTDTQYF,TGTGCCATCAGTGATTTTCCGGGAACAACACCCACAGATACGCAGTATTTT
few,TRBV19,TRBD1,TRBJ1-5,CASSHWTGASNQPQHF,TGTGCCAGTAGCCACTGGACAGGGGCAAGCAATCAGCCCCAGCATTTT
-,TRBV3-1,-,TRBJ2-4,CASSQDRLAKNIQYF,TGTGCCAGCAGCCAAGACCGGCTAGCCAAAAACATTCAGTACTTC
many,TRBV6-1,TRBD1,TRBJ2-1,CASRQGANEQFF,TGTGCCAGCAGGCAGGGGGCCAATGAGCAGTTCTTC
many,TRBV5-1,TRBD2,TRBJ2-1,CASSLRGTSGKSSYNEQFF,TGCGCCAGCAGCCTTCGTGGGACTAGCGGGAAAAGCTCCTACAATGAGCAGTTCTTC
many,TRBV14,TRBD2,TRBJ2-1,CASSQIGGLAGQDNEQFF,TGTGCCAGCAGCCAAATTGGGGGACTAGCGGGACAGGACAATGAGCAGTTCTTC
many,TRBV14,TRBD2,TRBJ2-4,CASSLSGRAKNIQYF,TGTGCCAGCAGCCTTAGCGGGAGGGCCAAAAACATTCAGTACTTC
few,TRBV18,TRBD1,TRBJ1-3,CASSPVVQGAGNTIYF,TGTGCCAGCTCACCAGTCGTCCAGGGGGCTGGAAACACCATATATTTT
few,TRBV20-1,-,TRBJ1-5,CSARSPRILRDGNSNQPQHF,TGCAGTGCTAGATCACCCAGAATACTCCGGGACGGAAATAGCAATCAGCCCCAGCATTTT
few,TRBV27,-,TRBJ2-7,CASRLQGNSYEQYF,TGTGCCAGCAGGCTTCAAGGTAACTCCTACGAGCAGTACTTC
few,TRBV20-1,-,TRBJ2-5,CSVTPGETQYF,TGCAGTGTAACCCCTGGGGAGACCCAGTACTTC
many,TRBV10-1,TRBD1,TRBJ2-7,CALSDRDREQYF,TGCGCCCTTTCCGACAGGGACCGCGAGCAGTACTTC
many,TRBV7-2,-,TRBJ2-5,CASSLGGIQETQYF,TGTGCCAGCAGCTTAGGGGGGATACAAGAGACCCAGTACTTC
many,TRBV12-3/TRBV12-4,TRBD2,TRBJ2-5,CASSPAEGTSGQETQYF,TGTGCCAGCAGTCCAGCCGAGGGGACTAGCGGCCAAGAGACCCAGTACTTC
few,TRBV25-1,-,TRBJ2-4,CASSDEPRIQYF,TGTGCCAGCAGTGACGAGCCGCGCATTCAGTACTTC
-,TRBV28,TRBD2,TRBJ2-3,CASSFWTSDTDTQYF,TGTGCCAGCAGTTTTTGGACTAGCGACACAGATACGCAGTATTTT
-,TRBV2,TRBD2,TRBJ2-2,CASRARGSGTGIGELFF,TGTGCCAGCAGGGCCCGAGGGAGCGGGACGGGGATCGGGGAGCTGTTTTTT
-,TRBV18,-,TRBJ2-2,CVSSPSRGNGELFF,TGTGTCAGCTCACCTTCTCGGGGCAACGGGGAGCTGTTTTTT
many,TRBV19,TRBD1,TRBJ2-7,CASSATGGHEQYF,TGTGCCAGTAGTGCGACAGGGGGCCACGAGCAGTACTTC
many,TRBV12-3/TRBV12-4,-,TRBJ2-7,CASSLTIEQYF,TGTGCCAGCAGTCTCACTATTGAGCAGTACTTC
many,TRBV12-3/TRBV12-4,-,TRBJ2-7,CASSFLFGSSYEQYF,TGTGCCAGCAGTTTTTTGTTCGGTAGCTCCTACGAGCAGTACTTC
many,TRBV27,-,TRBJ2-3,CASSTRVYPPDTQYF,TGTGCCAGCAGCACCAGGGTGTATCCCCCAGATACGCAGTATTTT
many,TRBV20-1,-,TRBJ2-1,CSARVRLDYRNRVEQFF,TGCAGTGCTAGAGTACGGCTAGACTACCGGAATAGGGTGGAGCAGTTCTTC
many,TRBV5-1,TRBD1,TRBJ2-5,CASSLAGGRETQYF,TGCGCCAGCAGCTTAGCAGGGGGTCGAGAGACCCAGTACTTC
many,TRBV29-1,-,TRBJ2-5,CSVDRENAETQYF,TGCAGCGTTGATCGGGAGAATGCGGAGACCCAGTACTTC
many,TRBV7-9,TRBD2,TRBJ2-1,CASSMGLAGGKGSYNEQFF,TGTGCCAGCAGCATGGGACTAGCGGGAGGAAAAGGCTCCTACAATGAGCAGTTCTTC
many,TRBV5-6,TRBD1,TRBJ2-5,CASSLAQQGAGETQYF,TGTGCCAGCAGCTTGGCCCAACAGGGGGCCGGAGAGACCCAGTACTTC
many,TRBV20-1,TRBD1,TRBJ2-5,CSASNRGQETQYF,TGCAGTGCTAGTAACAGGGGGCAAGAGACCCAGTACTTC
few,TRBV3-1,-,TRBJ2-2,CASSQDQLKNTGEPFF,TGTGCCAGCAGCCAAGACCAACTAAAGAACACCGGGGAGCCGTTTTTT
many,TRBV19,TRBD2,TRBJ2-1,CASSISPRLATNEQFF,TGTGCCAGTAGTATATCCCCGCGACTAGCTACCAATGAGCAGTTCTTC
many,TRBV7-2,TRBD2,TRBJ2-1,CASSYSGTLGNEQFF,TGTGCCAGCAGCTATAGCGGGACCCTGGGCAATGAGCAGTTCTTC
many,TRBV5-8,-,TRBJ2-5,CASSFPQETQYF,TGTGCCAGCAGCTTTCCCCAAGAGACCCAGTACTTC
-,TRBV6-5,-,TRBJ2-3,CASSYGPDTQYF,TGTGCCAGCAGTTACGGTCCAGATACGCAGTATTTT
many,TRBV9,-,TRBJ1-1,CASSEQGTQMRPAFF,TGTGCCAGCAGCGAGCAGGGGACCCAAATGAGGCCGGCTTTCTTT
many,TRBV27,TRBD1,TRBJ1-6,CASSPLSLGTGGMNSPLHF,TGTGCCAGCAGCCCCCTAAGCCTTGGGACAGGGGGTATGAATTCACCCCTCCACTTT
many,TRBV7-9,TRBD2,TRBJ2-2,CASRTGTSGDTGELFF,TGTGCCAGCAGAACCGGGACTAGCGGTGACACCGGGGAGCTGTTTTTT
many,TRBV11-1,-,TRBJ2-5,CASSFRRVGETQYF,TGTGCCAGCAGCTTCAGACGAGTTGGAGAGACCCAGTACTTC
few,TRBV12-3/TRBV12-4,-,TRBJ1-2,CASSYNNYYGYTF,TGTGCCAGCTCGTATAACAATTACTATGGCTACACCTTC
many,TRBV20-1,TRBD1,TRBJ2-5,CSANLWQGAQETQYF,TGCAGTGCTAATCTATGGCAGGGGGCCCAAGAGACCCAGTACTTC
many,TRBV19,-,TRBJ2-7,CASSTGVSNYEQYF,TGTGCCAGTAGTACGGGAGTATCCAACTACGAGCAGTACTTC
many,TRBV7-2,TRBD2,TRBJ2-1,CASSLAPLAGFSYNEQFF,TGTGCCAGCAGCTTAGCCCCGCTAGCGGGATTCTCCTACAATGAGCAGTTCTTC
many,TRBV19,TRBD2,TRBJ2-7,CASSISGRGSYEQYF,TGTGCCAGTAGTATCAGCGGGAGAGGTTCCTACGAGCAGTACTTC
many,TRBV20-1,-,TRBJ2-7,CSAGRSAEQYF,TGCAGTGCTGGGAGATCTGCCGAGCAGTACTTC
many,TRBV20-1,TRBD1,TRBJ1-6,CSATLGTDNSPLHF,TGCAGTGCTACTCTCGGGACAGATAATTCACCCCTCCACTTT